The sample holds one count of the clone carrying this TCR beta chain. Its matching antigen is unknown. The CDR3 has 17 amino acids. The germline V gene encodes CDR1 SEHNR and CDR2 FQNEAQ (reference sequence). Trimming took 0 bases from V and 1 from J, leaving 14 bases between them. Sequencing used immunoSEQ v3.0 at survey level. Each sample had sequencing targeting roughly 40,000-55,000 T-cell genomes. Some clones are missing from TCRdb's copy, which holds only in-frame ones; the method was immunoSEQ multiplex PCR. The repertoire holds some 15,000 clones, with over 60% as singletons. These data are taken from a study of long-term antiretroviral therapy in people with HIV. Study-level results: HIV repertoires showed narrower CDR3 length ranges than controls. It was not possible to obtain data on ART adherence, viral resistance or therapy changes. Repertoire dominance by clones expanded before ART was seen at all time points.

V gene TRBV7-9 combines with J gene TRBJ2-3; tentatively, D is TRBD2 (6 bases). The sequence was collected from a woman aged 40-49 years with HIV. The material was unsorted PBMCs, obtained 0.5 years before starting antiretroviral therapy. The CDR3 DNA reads TGTGCCAGCAGCTTAGCCACAGCATGGGGGGGCACAGATACGCAGTATTTT. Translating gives CASSLATAWGGTDTQYF.